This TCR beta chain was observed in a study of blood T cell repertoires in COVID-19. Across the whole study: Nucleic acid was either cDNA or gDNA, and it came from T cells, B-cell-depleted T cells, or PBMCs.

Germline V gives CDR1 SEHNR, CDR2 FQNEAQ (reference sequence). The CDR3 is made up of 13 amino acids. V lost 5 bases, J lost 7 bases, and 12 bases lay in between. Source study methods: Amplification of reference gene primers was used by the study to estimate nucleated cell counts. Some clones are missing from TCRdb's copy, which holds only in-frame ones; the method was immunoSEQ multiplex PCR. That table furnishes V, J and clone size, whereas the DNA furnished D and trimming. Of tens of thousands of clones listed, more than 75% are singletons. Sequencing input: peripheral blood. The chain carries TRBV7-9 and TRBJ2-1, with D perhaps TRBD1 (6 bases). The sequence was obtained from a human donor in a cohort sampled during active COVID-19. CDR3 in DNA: TGTGCCAGCAGCCAGGGGACATGGAATGAGCAGTTCTTC. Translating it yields CASSQGTWNEQFF. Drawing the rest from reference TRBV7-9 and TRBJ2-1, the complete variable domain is DTGVSQNPRHKITKRGQNVTFRCDPISEHNRLYWYRQTLGQGPEFLTYFQNEAQLEKSRLLSDRFSAERPKGSFSTLEIQRTEQGDSAMYLCASSQGTWNEQFFGPGTRLTVL.